This T cell receptor (beta chain) came from a study of blood T cell repertoires in COVID-19. Donors were grouped by their self-reported clinical history. The CDR3 length is 15 residues. Germline lookup yields CDR1 SGHTA and CDR2 FQGNSA. V shed 3 bases and J shed 3 bases, with 12 bases lying between them. This clone came up a few times. Clones were read by immunoSEQ multiplex PCR, and TCRdb kept only the in-frame ones, dropping some. This sample has 200,000 to 250,000 clones, with approximately 90% found just once. This chain connects TRBV7-2 to TRBJ2-1; D ambiguous. The origin of this receptor is a woman in her thirties who had recovered from COVID-19. The sequenced material came from PBMCs or T cells enriched from blood (not recorded which). Here the CDR3 reads CASSFYPRVYNEQFF. The CDR3 bases are TGTGCCAGCAGCTTCTACCCGCGCGTCTACAATGAGCAGTTCTTC.